The source of this T cell receptor (beta chain) is a study of regulatory T cells in long-lasting Graves disease. Study results and caveats: It was in persistent disease that TRBV28, TRBJ1-2 and TRBJ2-5 were favored. Among persistent patients, a larger number of public clonotypes were shared (2,741) than among newly diagnosed patients (more than 850). No thyroid tissue was studied; the work used peripheral blood only. Sample size was small, which may have lowered accuracy.

This clonotype was seen ten or more times. Its antigen is unknown. The CDR3 sequence is 14 residues long. Germline V gene lookup returns CDR1 SGHRS and CDR2 YFSETQ. V lost 0 bases to trimming and J lost 6 bases; unmatched junction nucleotides: 4. Through Arm-PCR of CDR3 regions and iRepertoire HTBI primers, TCR beta libraries were built. TCRdb processed the multiplex PCR reads anew with MiXCR; each CDR3 protein has one entry. Of fewer than 350,000 distinct CDR3 sequences detected, 18% appear once; the ten largest clones hold about 38%. Time point here: newly diagnosed GD, antithyroid drugs for less than 3 months. PBMC RNA served as the TCR library source.

This sequence was found in a female donor with Graves disease. This rearrangement joins TRBV5-1 to TRBJ2-7; 9 bases line up with TRBD2. The sample consisted of peripheral blood mononuclear cells (PBMCs), taken at new diagnosis, from a patient treated with antithyroid drugs. CDR3 residues: CASSLGGAGGEQYF. The CDR3 nucleotides read TGCGCCAGCAGCTTGGGGGGAGCGGGGGGCGAGCAGTACTTC.